A selection of T cell receptor beta chains follows, all from one sample in a study of blood T cell repertoires in COVID-19. TCRdb keeps only in-frame clones here, not all; method: immunoSEQ multiplex PCR. The table includes 85,000 to 110,000 clones, approximately 90% detected once. The material sequenced was peripheral blood. The receptor source for this set is a man between 45 and 60 years old in a cohort sampled during active COVID-19. The CDR3 runs from the conserved cysteine through the conserved F or W. The D gene is left open where the match is weak. Size is stated for part of the rows, as once, few or many counts, or as a class when the clone is expanded.

clone_size	v_call	d_call	j_call	cdr3_aa	cdr3_nt
-	TRBV5-1	TRBD1	TRBJ2-2	CASSRTGGRGTGELFF	TGCGCCAGCAGCAGAACAGGGGGCAGAGGCACCGGGGAGCTGTTTTTT
-	TRBV29-1	TRBD1	TRBJ2-3	CSGDRQGAGGTQYF	TGCAGCGGGGACCGACAGGGGGCTGGGGGCACGCAGTATTTT
-	TRBV28	-	TRBJ1-3	CASSPTGNTIYF	TGTGCCAGCAGCCCAACTGGAAACACCATATATTTT
-	TRBV3-1/TRBV3-2	-	TRBJ2-1	CASAVLGGGSYNEQFF	TGTGCCAGCGCCGTCCTAGGGGGTGGCTCCTACAATGAGCAGTTCTTC
-	TRBV6-5	TRBD1	TRBJ1-1	CASEEDRSVGAFF	TGTGCCAGCGAAGAGGACAGGTCCGTGGGAGCTTTCTTT
-	TRBV20-1	-	TRBJ1-2	CRATGGYGYTF	TGCAGGGCGACGGGAGGCTATGGCTACACCTTC
-	TRBV7-6	-	TRBJ1-6	CASSADRRRDSPLHF	TGTGCCAGCAGCGCCGACAGGCGACGAGATTCACCCCTCCACTTT
-	TRBV5-4	TRBD1	TRBJ1-1	CASGEQGANTEAFF	TGTGCCAGCGGAGAACAGGGGGCGAACACTGAAGCTTTCTTT
-	TRBV6-5	-	TRBJ2-3	CASAFLTASTDTQYF	TGTGCCAGCGCCTTTCTAACAGCTAGCACAGATACGCAGTATTTT
-	TRBV24-1	TRBD2	TRBJ2-2	CATSDFVPGLAHTGELFF	TGTGCCACCAGTGATTTTGTCCCGGGACTAGCTCACACCGGGGAGCTGTTTTTT
-	TRBV5-1	TRBD1	TRBJ2-3	CASSTGTGITDTQYF	TGCGCCAGCAGCACAGGGACAGGGATCACAGATACGCAGTATTTT
once	TRBV5-1	-	TRBJ2-7	CASSLGAASNYEQYF	TGCGCCAGCAGCTTGGGGGCAGCCTCCAACTACGAGCAGTACTTC
-	TRBV11-1	-	TRBJ2-2	CASSLGGGRSGELFF	TGTGCCAGCAGCTTAGGTGGGGGCCGATCCGGGGAGCTGTTTTTT
-	TRBV18	-	TRBJ1-2	CASSPAGAYGYTF	TGTGCCAGCTCACCGGCGGGCGCCTATGGCTACACCTTC
-	TRBV12-3/TRBV12-4	-	TRBJ1-3	CASSPLGNTIYF	TGTGCCAGCAGTCCCTTAGGAAACACCATATATTTT
once	TRBV28	TRBD2	TRBJ2-3	CASERRGLNTQYF	TGTGCCAGCGAAAGGCGGGGGTTAAATACGCAGTATTTT
once	TRBV6-6	TRBD1	TRBJ1-5	CASSPVSGGGGNQPQHF	TGTGCCAGCAGTCCCGTTTCAGGGGGAGGAGGTAATCAGCCCCAGCATTTT
once	TRBV7-9	TRBD2	TRBJ2-1	CASSLASGGSGEQFF	TGTGCCAGCAGCTTAGCTAGCGGGGGGAGCGGTGAGCAGTTCTTC
-	TRBV29-1	TRBD1	TRBJ2-7	CSVNKGTGGYEQYF	TGCAGCGTTAATAAGGGGACAGGGGGCTACGAGCAGTACTTC
-	TRBV24-1	TRBD2	TRBJ2-1	CATSDPSGGASYNEQFF	TGTGCCACCAGTGACCCTAGCGGGGGGGCCTCCTACAATGAGCAGTTCTTC
few	TRBV7-2	-	TRBJ1-5	CASSLMREYQPQHF	TGTGCCAGCAGCTTAATGAGAGAATATCAGCCCCAGCATTTT
-	TRBV6-5	TRBD1	TRBJ2-1	CASSPKDRAANEQFF	TGTGCCAGCAGTCCAAAGGACAGGGCCGCCAATGAGCAGTTCTTC
few	TRBV5-1	-	TRBJ2-7	CASSLLSGGARYEQYF	TGCGCCAGCAGCTTGTTATCAGGCGGGGCCCGCTACGAGCAGTACTTC
-	TRBV7-8	-	TRBJ1-5	CASSLVEGGQPQHF	TGTGCCAGCAGCTTAGTGGAGGGTGGTCAGCCCCAGCATTTT
-	TRBV15	TRBD2	TRBJ2-1	CATSSKGTSGNEQFF	TGTGCCACCAGCAGCAAAGGGACTAGCGGTAATGAGCAGTTCTTC
-	TRBV19	-	TRBJ2-1	CASTSRGEQFF	TGTGCCAGTACGTCCAGGGGAGAGCAGTTCTTC
-	TRBV5-1	-	TRBJ1-1	CASGLGVGGERNTEAFF	TGCGCCAGCGGGTTGGGCGTCGGAGGGGAGAGGAACACTGAAGCTTTCTTT
-	TRBV3-1/TRBV3-2	-	TRBJ2-5	CASSQGAGQETQYF	TGTGCCAGCAGCCAAGGCGCAGGCCAAGAGACCCAGTACTTC
-	TRBV6-5	-	TRBJ1-3	CASRSRGSGNTIYF	TGTGCCAGCAGGTCCAGGGGTTCTGGAAACACCATATATTTT
-	TRBV7-9	-	TRBJ2-2	CASSLAGGPNTGELFF	TGTGCCAGCAGCTTAGCCGGGGGTCCCAACACCGGGGAGCTGTTTTTT
few	TRBV4-2	TRBD2	TRBJ2-2	CASSQDRRAGGNTGELFF	TGTGCCAGCAGCCAAGATAGAAGGGCGGGGGGTAACACCGGGGAGCTGTTTTTT
few	TRBV19	TRBD1	TRBJ1-2	CARRDRGDYGYTF	TGTGCCAGACGGGACAGGGGGGACTATGGCTACACCTTC
-	TRBV6-5	-	TRBJ1-2	CASSYVGQGYTF	TGTGCCAGCAGTTACGTCGGACAAGGCTACACCTTC
-	TRBV18	-	TRBJ2-2	CASSPGGVETGELFF	TGTGCCAGCTCACCAGGCGGGGTGGAAACCGGGGAGCTGTTTTTT
-	TRBV12-5	-	TRBJ2-1	CASGLGGEQFF	TGTGCTAGTGGTCTTGGCGGTGAGCAGTTCTTC
-	TRBV6-2/TRBV6-3	-	TRBJ1-5	CASSRTGNSNQPQHF	TGTGCCAGCAGTAGAACAGGGAATAGCAATCAGCCCCAGCATTTT